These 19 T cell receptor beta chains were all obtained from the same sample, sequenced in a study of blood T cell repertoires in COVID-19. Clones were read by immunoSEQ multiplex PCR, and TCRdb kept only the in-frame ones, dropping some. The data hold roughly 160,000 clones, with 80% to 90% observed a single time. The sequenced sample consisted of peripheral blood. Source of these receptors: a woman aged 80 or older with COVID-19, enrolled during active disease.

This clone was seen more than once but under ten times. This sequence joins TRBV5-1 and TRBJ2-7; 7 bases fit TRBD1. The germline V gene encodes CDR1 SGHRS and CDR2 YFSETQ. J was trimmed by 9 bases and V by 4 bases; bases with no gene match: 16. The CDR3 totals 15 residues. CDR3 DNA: TGCGCCAGCAGCCCCGGCAGGGGGTCCGCCGACGGGCAGTACTTC. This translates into CASSPGRGSADGQYF.

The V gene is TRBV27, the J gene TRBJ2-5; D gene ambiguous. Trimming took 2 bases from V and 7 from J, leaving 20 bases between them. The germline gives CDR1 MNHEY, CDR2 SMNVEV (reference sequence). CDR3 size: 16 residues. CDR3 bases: TGTGCCAGCAGTTTAAAGTCAGGTCTGGAATTGGGGACCCAGTACTTC. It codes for CASSLKSGLELGTQYF.

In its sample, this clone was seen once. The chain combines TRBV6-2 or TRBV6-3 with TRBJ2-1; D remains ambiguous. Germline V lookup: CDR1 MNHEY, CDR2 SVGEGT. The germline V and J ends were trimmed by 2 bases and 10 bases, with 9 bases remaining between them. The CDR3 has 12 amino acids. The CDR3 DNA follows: TGTGCCAGCAGTTACCGCCTCGGGGAGCAGTTCTTC. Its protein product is CASSYRLGEQFF.

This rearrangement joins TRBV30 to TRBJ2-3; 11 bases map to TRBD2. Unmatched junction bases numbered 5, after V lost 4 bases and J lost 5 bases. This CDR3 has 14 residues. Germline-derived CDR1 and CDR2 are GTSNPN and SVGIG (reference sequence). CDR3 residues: CAWTSGGSVDTQYF. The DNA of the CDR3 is TGTGCCTGGACTAGCGGGGGGTCAGTAGATACGCAGTATTTT. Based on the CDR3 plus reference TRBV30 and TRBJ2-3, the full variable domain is SQTIHQWPATLVQPVGSPLSLECTVEGTSNPNLYWYRQAAGRGLQLLFYSVGIGQISSEVPQNLSASRPQDRQFILSSKKLLLSDSGFYLCAWTSGGSVDTQYFGPGTRLTVL.

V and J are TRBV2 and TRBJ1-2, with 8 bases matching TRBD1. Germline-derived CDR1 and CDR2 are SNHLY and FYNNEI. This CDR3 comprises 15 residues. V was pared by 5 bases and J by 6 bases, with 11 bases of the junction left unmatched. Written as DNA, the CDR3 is TGTGCCAGCAGTCCCGACCGTCAGGGGGCGCATGGCTACACCTTC. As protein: CASSPDRQGAHGYTF.

CDR3 DNA sequence: TGCGCCAGCAAGAGAGCAACTAATGAAAAACTGTTTTTT. It encodes CASKRATNEKLFF. This chain connects TRBV5-1 to TRBJ1-4; D gene ambiguous. The CDR3 sequence is 13 residues long. Trimming removed 6 bases from V and 0 bases from J, with 6 bases in between. CDR1 and CDR2 (germline): SGHRS, YFSETQ.

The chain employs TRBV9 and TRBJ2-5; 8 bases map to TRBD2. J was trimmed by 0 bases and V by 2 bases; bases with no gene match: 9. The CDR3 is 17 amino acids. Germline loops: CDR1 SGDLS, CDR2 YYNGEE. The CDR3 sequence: CASSVGLSGGNQETQYF. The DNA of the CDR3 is TGTGCCAGCAGCGTGGGCTTGAGCGGGGGTAACCAAGAGACCCAGTACTTC.

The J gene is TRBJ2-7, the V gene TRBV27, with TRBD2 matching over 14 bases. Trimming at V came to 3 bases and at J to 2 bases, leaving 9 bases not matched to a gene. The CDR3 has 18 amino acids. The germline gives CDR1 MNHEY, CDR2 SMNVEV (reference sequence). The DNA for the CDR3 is TGTGCCAGCAGTTTCAGCCCGGGACTAGCGGGAGATGCCTACGAGCAGTACTTC. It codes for CASSFSPGLAGDAYEQYF.

Here the CDR3 DNA reads TGTGCCAGCAGCTCGGCCGGGACAGATACGCAGTATTTT. Translating gives CASSSAGTDTQYF. The rearrangement joins TRBV11-3 to TRBJ2-3; no definite D call. There are 13 residues in the CDR3. Germline V gene sequence: CDR1 SGHNT, CDR2 YENEEA. The V and J ends lost 4 bases and 3 bases respectively, with 8 bases between them.

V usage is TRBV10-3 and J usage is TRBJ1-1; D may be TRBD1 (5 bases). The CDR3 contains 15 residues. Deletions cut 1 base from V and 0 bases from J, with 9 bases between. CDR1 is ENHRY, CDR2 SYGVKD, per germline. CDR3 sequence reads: CAISEWGSLNTEAFF. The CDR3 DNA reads TGTGCCATCAGTGAGTGGGGCAGCCTGAACACTGAAGCTTTCTTT.

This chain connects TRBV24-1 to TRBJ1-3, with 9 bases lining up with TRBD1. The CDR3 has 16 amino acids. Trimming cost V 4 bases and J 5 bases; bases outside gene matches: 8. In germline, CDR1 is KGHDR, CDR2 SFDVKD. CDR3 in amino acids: CATSEPGQGPRNTIYF. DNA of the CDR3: TGTGCCACCAGTGAGCCGGGACAGGGTCCTAGAAACACCATATATTTT.

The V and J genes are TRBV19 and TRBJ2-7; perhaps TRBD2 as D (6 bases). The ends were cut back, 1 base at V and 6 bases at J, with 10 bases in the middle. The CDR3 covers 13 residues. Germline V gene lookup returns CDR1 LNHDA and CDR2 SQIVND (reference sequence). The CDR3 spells CASSIALGGEQYF. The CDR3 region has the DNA TGTGCCAGTAGTATAGCGTTGGGGGGCGAGCAGTACTTC.

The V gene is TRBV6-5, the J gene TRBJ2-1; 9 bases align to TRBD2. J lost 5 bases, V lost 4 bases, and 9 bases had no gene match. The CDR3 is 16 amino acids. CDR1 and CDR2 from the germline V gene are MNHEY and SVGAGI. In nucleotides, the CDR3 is TGTGCCAGCAGTTTCCTCGGGCGGGGGGGGCACAATGAGCAGTTCTTC. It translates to CASSFLGRGGHNEQFF.

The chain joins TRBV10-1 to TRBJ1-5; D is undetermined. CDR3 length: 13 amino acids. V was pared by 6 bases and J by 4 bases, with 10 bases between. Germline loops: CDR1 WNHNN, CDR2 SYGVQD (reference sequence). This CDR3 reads CASSREINQPQHF. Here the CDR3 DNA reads TGCGCCAGCAGCCGCGAAATAAATCAGCCCCAGCATTTT.

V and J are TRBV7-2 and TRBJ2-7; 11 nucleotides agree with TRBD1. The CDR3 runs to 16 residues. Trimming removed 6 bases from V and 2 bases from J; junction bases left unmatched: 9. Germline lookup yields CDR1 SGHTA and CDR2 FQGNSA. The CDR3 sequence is CASSALGTGGTYEQYF. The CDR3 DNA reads TGTGCCAGCAGTGCACTAGGGACAGGGGGGACCTACGAGCAGTACTTC.

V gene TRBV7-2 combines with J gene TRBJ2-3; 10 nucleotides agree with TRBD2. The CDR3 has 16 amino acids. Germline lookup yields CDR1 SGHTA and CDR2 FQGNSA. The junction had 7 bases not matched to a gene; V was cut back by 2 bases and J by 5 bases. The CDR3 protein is CASSLMERGGQDTQYF. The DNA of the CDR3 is TGTGCCAGCAGCTTAATGGAGCGGGGGGGCCAAGATACGCAGTATTTT.

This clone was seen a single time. The CDR3: CASRAGLAGGYNEQFF. The CDR3 nucleotides are TGTGCCAGCAGGGCTGGACTAGCGGGGGGTTACAATGAGCAGTTCTTC. The chain couples TRBV2 to TRBJ2-1; 14 bases line up with TRBD2. The CDR3 has 16 residues. CDR1 SNHLY and CDR2 FYNNEI come from the germline V gene. Unmatched junction bases numbered 5, after V lost 6 bases and J lost 4 bases.

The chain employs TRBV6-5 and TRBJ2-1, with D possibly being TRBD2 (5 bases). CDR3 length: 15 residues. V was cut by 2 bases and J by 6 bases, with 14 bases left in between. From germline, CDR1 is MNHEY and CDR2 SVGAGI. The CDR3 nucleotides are TGTGCCAGCAGTTACGGCGGGCTAGATTTCAATGAGCAGTTCTTC. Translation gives CASSYGGLDFNEQFF.

This CDR3 is CASSLDWASANYGYTF. The CDR3 coding sequence is TGTGCCAGCAGCTTGGATTGGGCCTCAGCTAACTATGGCTACACCTTC. The V gene is TRBV5-5, the J gene TRBJ1-2; unclear D gene. The V end was cut by 0 bases, the J end by 0 bases, with 12 bases between. The CDR3 consists of 16 residues. The germline V gene encodes CDR1 SGHKS and CDR2 YYEKEE (reference sequence).